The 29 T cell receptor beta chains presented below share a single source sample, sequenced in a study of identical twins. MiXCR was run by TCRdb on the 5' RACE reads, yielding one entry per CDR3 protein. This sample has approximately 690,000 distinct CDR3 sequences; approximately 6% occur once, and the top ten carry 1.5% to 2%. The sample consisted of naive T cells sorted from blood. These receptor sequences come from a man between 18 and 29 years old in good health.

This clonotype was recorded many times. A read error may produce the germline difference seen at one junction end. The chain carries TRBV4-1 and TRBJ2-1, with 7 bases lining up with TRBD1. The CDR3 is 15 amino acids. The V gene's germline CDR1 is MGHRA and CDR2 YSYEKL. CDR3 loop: CANSTMDRRYNEQFF. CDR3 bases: TGCGCCAACAGCACTATGGACAGGAGGTACAATGAGCAGTTCTTC.

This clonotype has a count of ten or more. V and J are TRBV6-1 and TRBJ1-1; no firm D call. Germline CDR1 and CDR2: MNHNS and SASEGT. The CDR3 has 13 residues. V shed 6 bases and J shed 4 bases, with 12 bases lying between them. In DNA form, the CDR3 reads TGTGCCAGCAGGGCCGTGAAAGTCACTGAAGCTTTCTTT. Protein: CASRAVKVTEAFF.

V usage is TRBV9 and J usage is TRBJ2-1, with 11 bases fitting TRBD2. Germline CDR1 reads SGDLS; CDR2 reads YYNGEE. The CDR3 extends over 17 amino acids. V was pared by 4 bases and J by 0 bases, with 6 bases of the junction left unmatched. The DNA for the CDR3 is TGTGCCAGCAGCCCCAGTGGACTAGCGGGCTCCTACAATGAGCAGTTCTTC. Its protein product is CASSPSGLAGSYNEQFF.

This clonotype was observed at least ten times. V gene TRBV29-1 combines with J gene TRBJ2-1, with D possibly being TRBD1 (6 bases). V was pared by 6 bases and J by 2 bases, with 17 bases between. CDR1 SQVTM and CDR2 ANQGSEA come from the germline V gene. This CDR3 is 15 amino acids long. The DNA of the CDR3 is TGCAGCGTCCCCACCGGGACACCGGCCTACAATGAGCAGTTCTTC. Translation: CSVPTGTPAYNEQFF.

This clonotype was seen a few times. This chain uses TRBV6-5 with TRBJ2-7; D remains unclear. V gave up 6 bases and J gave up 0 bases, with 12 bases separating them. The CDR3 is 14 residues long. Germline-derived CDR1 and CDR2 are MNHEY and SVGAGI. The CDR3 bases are TGTGCCAGCAGAGACTCGCCGGGCTCCTACGAGCAGTACTTC. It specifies CASRDSPGSYEQYF.

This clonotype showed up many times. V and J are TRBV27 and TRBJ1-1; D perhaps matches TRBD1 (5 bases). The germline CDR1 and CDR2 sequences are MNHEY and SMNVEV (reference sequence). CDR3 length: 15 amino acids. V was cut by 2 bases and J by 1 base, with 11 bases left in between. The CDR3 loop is CASSLGRDWNTEAFF. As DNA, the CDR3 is TGTGCCAGCAGTTTAGGCAGGGATTGGAACACTGAAGCTTTCTTT.

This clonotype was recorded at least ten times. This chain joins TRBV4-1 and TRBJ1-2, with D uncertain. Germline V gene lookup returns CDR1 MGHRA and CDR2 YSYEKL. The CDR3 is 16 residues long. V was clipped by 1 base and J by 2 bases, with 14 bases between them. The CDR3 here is CASSQVGSGGNYGYTF. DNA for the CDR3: TGCGCCAGCAGCCAAGTGGGGAGTGGCGGAAACTATGGCTACACCTTC.

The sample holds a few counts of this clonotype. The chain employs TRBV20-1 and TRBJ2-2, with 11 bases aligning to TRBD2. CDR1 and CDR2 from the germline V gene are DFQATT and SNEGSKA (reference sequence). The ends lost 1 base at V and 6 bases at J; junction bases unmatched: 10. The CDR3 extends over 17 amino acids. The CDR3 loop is CSARAETSGTRAGELFF. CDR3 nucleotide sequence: TGCAGTGCTAGAGCCGAGACTAGCGGGACCAGGGCCGGGGAGCTGTTTTTT.

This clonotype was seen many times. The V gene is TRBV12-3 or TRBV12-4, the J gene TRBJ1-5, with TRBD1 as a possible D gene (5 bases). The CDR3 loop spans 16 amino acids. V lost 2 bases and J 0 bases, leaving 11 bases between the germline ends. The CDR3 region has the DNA TGTGCCAGCAGTTTAAATCACGGACATAGCAATCAGCCCCAGCATTTT. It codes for CASSLNHGHSNQPQHF.

The CDR3 sequence: CASSNGDGQPQHF. For the CDR3, the DNA is TGTGCCAGCTCAAACGGGGACGGACAGCCCCAGCATTTT. This chain uses TRBV18 with TRBJ1-5; maybe TRBD1 (5 bases). Germline V gene sequence: CDR1 KGHSH, CDR2 LQKENI. The V end was cut by 5 bases, the J end by 7 bases, with 12 bases between. The CDR3 extends over 13 amino acids. Filled out from reference TRBV18 and TRBJ1-5, the complete variable domain reads NAGVMQNPRHLVRRRGQEARLRCSPMKGHSHVYWYRQLPEEGLKFMVYLQKENIIDESGMPKERFSAEFPKEGPSILRIQQVVRGDSAAYFCASSNGDGQPQHFGDGTRLSIL.

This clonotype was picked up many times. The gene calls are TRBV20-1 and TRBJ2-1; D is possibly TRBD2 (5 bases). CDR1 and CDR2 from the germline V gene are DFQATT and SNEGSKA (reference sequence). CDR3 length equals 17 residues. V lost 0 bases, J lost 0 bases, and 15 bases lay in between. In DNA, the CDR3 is TGCAGTGCTAGAGATGGGGAAGCGGCCAGCTCCTACAATGAGCAGTTCTTC. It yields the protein CSARDGEAASSYNEQFF.

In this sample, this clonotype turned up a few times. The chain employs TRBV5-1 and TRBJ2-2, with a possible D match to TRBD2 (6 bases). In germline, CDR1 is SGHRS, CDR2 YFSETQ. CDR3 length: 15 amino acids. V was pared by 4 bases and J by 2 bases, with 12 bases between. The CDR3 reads CASSGLTGNTGELFF. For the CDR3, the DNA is TGCGCCAGCAGCGGACTAACGGGAAACACCGGGGAGCTGTTTTTT.

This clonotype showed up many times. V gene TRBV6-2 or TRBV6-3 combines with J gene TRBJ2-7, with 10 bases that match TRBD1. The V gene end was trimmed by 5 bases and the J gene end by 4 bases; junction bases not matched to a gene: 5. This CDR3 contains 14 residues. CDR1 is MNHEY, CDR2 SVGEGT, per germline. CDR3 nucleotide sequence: TGTGCCAGCAGTGGACCGGGACAGGGGTACGAGCAGTACTTC. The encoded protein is CASSGPGQGYEQYF.

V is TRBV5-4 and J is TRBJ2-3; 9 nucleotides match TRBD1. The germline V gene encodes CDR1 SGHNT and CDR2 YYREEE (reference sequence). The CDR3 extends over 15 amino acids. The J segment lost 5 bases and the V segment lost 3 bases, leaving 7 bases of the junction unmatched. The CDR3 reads CASSWDRVVGDTQYF. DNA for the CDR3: TGTGCCAGCAGCTGGGACAGGGTGGTTGGAGATACGCAGTATTTT. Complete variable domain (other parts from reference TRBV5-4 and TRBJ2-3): ETGVTQSPTHLIKTRGQQVTLRCSSQSGHNTVSWYQQALGQGPQFIFQYYREEENGRGNFPPRFSGLQFPNYSSELNVNALELDDSALYLCASSWDRVVGDTQYFGPGTRLTVL.

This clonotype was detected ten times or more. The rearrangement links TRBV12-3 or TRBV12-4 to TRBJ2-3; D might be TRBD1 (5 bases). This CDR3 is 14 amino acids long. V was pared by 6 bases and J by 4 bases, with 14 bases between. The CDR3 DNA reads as TGTGCCAGCAGGACTGGGGCGCATGCAGATACGCAGTATTTT. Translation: CASRTGAHADTQYF.

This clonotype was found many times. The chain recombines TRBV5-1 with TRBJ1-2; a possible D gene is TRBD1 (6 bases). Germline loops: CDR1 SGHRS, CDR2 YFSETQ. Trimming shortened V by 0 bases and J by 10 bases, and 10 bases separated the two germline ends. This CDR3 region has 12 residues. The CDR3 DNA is TGCGCCAGCAGCTTGGTAGGGGACAACTACACCTTC. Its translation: CASSLVGDNYTF.

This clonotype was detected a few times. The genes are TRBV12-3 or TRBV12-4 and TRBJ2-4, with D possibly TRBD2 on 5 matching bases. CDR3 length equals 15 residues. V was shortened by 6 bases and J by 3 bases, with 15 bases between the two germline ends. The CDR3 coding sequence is TGTGCCAGCAGCCCCGGAGGCGCGGGCAAAAACATTCAGTACTTC. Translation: CASSPGGAGKNIQYF.

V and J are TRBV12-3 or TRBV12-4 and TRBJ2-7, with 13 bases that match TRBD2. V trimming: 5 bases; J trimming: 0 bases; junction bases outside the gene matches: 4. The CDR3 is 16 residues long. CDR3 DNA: TGTGCCAGCAGTGGAGGACTAGCGGGAGCCTCCTACGAGCAGTACTTC. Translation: CASSGGLAGASYEQYF.

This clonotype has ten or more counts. CDR3 region: CASSITPGTTASFF. Written as DNA, the CDR3 is TGTGCCAGCAGCATCACCCCCGGGACTACGGCCAGTTTCTTC. V gene TRBV12-3 or TRBV12-4 combines with J gene TRBJ2-1, with 7 bases matching TRBD2. The CDR3 is 14 amino acids. Trimming at V came to 6 bases and at J to 16 bases, leaving 18 bases not matched to a gene.

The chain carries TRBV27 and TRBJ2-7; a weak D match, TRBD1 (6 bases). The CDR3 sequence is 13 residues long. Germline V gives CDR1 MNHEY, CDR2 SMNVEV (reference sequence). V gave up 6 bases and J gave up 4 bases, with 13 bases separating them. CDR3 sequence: CASSAPGDYEQYF. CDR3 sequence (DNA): TGTGCCAGCAGCGCCCCAGGGGATTACGAGCAGTACTTC.

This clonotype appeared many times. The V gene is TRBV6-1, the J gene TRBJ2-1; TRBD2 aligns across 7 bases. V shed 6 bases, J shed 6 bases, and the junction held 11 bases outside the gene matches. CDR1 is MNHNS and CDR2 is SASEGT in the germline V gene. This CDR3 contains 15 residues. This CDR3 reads CASRVASGSLNEQFF. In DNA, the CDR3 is TGTGCCAGCAGAGTAGCTAGCGGCTCCCTCAATGAGCAGTTCTTC.

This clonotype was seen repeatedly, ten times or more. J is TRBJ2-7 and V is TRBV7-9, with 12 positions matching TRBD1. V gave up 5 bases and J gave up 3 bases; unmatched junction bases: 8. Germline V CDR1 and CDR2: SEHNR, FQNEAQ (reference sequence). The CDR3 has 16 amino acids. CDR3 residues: CASSPGQGAKVYEQYF. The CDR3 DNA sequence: TGTGCCAGCAGCCCGGGACAGGGGGCGAAGGTCTACGAGCAGTACTTC.

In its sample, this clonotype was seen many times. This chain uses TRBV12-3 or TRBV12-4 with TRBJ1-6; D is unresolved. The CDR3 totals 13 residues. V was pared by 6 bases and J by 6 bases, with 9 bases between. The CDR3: CASSSGSNSPLHF. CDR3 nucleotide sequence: TGTGCCAGCAGCTCAGGATCTAATTCACCCCTCCACTTT.

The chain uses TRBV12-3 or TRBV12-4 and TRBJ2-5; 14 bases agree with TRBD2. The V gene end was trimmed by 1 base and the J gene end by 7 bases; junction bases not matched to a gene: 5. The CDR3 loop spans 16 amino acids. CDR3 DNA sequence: TGTGCCAGCAGTTTAGAGGGACTAGCGGGAGTGGCGACCCAGTACTTC. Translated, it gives CASSLEGLAGVATQYF.

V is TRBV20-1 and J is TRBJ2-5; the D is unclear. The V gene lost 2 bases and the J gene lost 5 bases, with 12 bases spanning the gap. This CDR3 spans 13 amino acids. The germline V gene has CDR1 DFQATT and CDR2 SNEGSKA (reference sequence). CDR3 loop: CSARLVPRETQYF. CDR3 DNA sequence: TGCAGTGCTAGACTAGTGCCACGGGAGACCCAGTACTTC.

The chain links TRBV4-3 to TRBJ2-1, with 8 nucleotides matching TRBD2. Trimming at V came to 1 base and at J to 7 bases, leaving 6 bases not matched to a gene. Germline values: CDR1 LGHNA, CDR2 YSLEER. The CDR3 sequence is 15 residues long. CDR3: CASSQAAGVKNEQFF. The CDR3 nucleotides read TGCGCCAGCAGCCAAGCAGCGGGAGTGAAAAATGAGCAGTTCTTC.

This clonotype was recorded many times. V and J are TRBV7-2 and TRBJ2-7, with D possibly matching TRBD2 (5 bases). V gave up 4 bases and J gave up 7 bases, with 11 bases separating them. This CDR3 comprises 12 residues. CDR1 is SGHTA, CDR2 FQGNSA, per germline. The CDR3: CASSSRGGEQYF. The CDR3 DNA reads TGTGCCAGCAGCTCTCGGGGTGGGGAGCAGTACTTC.

CDR3 protein: CATSIAGTRPGELFF. Here the CDR3 DNA reads TGTGCCACCAGTATTGCCGGGACTAGGCCCGGGGAGCTGTTTTTT. V and J are TRBV24-1 and TRBJ2-2; 8 bases fit TRBD2. The CDR3 extends over 15 amino acids. Germline CDR1 is KGHDR and CDR2 is SFDVKD. Trimming cost V 6 bases and J 6 bases; bases outside gene matches: 8.

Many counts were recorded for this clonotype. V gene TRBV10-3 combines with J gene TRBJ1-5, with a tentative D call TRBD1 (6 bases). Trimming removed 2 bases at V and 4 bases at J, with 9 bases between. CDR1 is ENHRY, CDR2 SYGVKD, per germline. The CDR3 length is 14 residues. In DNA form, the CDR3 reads TGTGCCATCAGTGAGGGCAGGGGAAATCAGCCCCAGCATTTT. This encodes CAISEGRGNQPQHF.